These T cell receptor beta chains were read from a single sample in a study of T cells after posttransplantation cyclophosphamide. TCRdb keeps only in-frame clones here, not all; method: immunoSEQ multiplex PCR. This table holds about 24,000 clones, roughly 90% found once. The sequencing used PBMCs, collected after an allogeneic stem cell transplant with a calcineurin inhibitor and methotrexate. These receptors all come from a female patient in her 50s who received an allogeneic stem cell transplant from an unrelated donor, was CMV-positive, and had chronic GVHD only. The graft donor may account for some of the T cells. Both conserved end residues are part of each CDR3. The order of the fields is J gene, V gene, clone size, D gene, CDR3 protein, CDR3 DNA. A D gene is named only where the DNA matches it firmly. Clone size is not always given. Where it is, it says once, few, many or a class for expanded clones.

J: TRBJ1-1
V: TRBV7-2
size: .
D: .
CDR3: CASSSERGNTEAFF
DNA: TGTGCCAGCAGCTCAGAGCGGGGCAACACTGAAGCTTTCTTT

J: TRBJ1-2
V: TRBV29-1
size: .
D: TRBD1
CDR3: CSAGQGADGYTF
DNA: TGCAGCGCAGGACAGGGCGCCGATGGCTACACCTTC

J: TRBJ2-5
V: TRBV11-2
size: .
D: .
CDR3: CASSLGSGQETQYF
DNA: TGTGCCAGCAGCTTAGGGTCGGGACAAGAGACCCAGTACTTC

J: TRBJ1-5
V: TRBV19
size: .
D: .
CDR3: CASRPLTSYSNQPQHF
DNA: TGTGCCAGTAGACCCCTAACTTCCTATAGCAATCAGCCCCAGCATTTT

J: TRBJ2-2
V: TRBV11-2
size: .
D: TRBD2
CDR3: CASSLRLAGSRWVGELFF
DNA: TGTGCCAGCAGCTTAAGACTAGCGGGGTCCCGATGGGTCGGGGAGCTGTTTTTT

J: TRBJ2-5
V: TRBV7-8
size: .
D: .
CDR3: CAGGRAGETQYF
DNA: TGTGCCGGAGGAAGGGCGGGAGAGACCCAGTACTTC

J: TRBJ1-5
V: TRBV27
size: .
D: .
CDR3: CASSFALGQPQHF
DNA: TGTGCCAGCAGTTTTGCCCTCGGTCAGCCCCAGCATTTT

J: TRBJ2-2
V: TRBV11-3
size: .
D: TRBD1
CDR3: CASSSPGTGVNTGELFF
DNA: TGTGCCAGCAGCTCTCCCGGGACAGGAGTGAACACCGGGGAGCTGTTTTTT

J: TRBJ2-1
V: TRBV7-9
size: .
D: TRBD2
CDR3: CASSSLSGRASYNEQFF
DNA: TGTGCCAGCAGCTCCCTTAGCGGGAGGGCCTCCTACAATGAGCAGTTCTTC

J: TRBJ2-1
V: TRBV5-1
size: .
D: .
CDR3: CASSLEGTSGEQFF
DNA: TGCGCCAGCAGCTTGGAAGGAACCAGCGGTGAGCAGTTCTTC

J: TRBJ1-3
V: TRBV6-5
size: .
D: TRBD1
CDR3: CASSYSGTVGGNTIYF
DNA: TGTGCCAGCAGTTACTCCGGGACAGTGGGAGGAAACACCATATATTTT

J: TRBJ2-5
V: TRBV30
size: .
D: TRBD2
CDR3: CAWSKAGGPEETQYF
DNA: TGTGCCTGGAGTAAGGCGGGAGGTCCTGAGGAGACCCAGTACTTC

J: TRBJ2-6
V: TRBV19
size: .
D: TRBD1
CDR3: CASSILGQGGSGANVLTF
DNA: TGTGCCAGTAGTATTCTGGGACAGGGGGGCTCTGGGGCCAACGTCCTGACTTTC

J: TRBJ2-3
V: TRBV20-1
size: .
D: .
CDR3: CSASPRDTQYF
DNA: TGCAGTGCTAGTCCCAGGGATACGCAGTATTTT

J: TRBJ2-1
V: TRBV11-2
size: .
D: .
CDR3: CASSSGPQSSSYNEQFF
DNA: TGTGCCAGCAGCTCAGGCCCCCAGTCGAGCTCCTACAATGAGCAGTTCTTC

J: TRBJ2-5
V: TRBV7-9
size: .
D: TRBD2
CDR3: CASSLPLAGGETQYF
DNA: TGTGCCAGCAGCTTACCACTAGCGGGGGGAGAGACCCAGTACTTC

J: TRBJ1-1
V: TRBV7-9
size: .
D: .
CDR3: CASSIGQMGNTEAFF
DNA: TGTGCCAGCAGCATAGGACAGATGGGGAACACTGAAGCTTTCTTT

J: TRBJ1-6
V: TRBV5-5
size: .
D: .
CDR3: CASSQGAWNSPLHF
DNA: TGTGCCAGCAGCCAAGGGGCCTGGAATTCACCCCTCCACTTT

J: TRBJ2-1
V: TRBV10-3
size: once
D: .
CDR3: CAISVDYYNEQFF
DNA: TGTGCCATCAGTGTGGACTATTACAATGAGCAGTTCTTC

J: TRBJ2-3
V: TRBV19
size: .
D: .
CDR3: CASSGYSADTQYF
DNA: TGTGCCAGTAGCGGGTATAGTGCAGATACGCAGTATTTT

J: TRBJ2-2
V: TRBV10-1
size: once
D: TRBD2
CDR3: CASSETGTSGRFTGELFF
DNA: TGCGCCAGCAGTGAGACCGGGACTAGCGGGAGATTTACCGGGGAGCTGTTTTTT

J: TRBJ1-2
V: TRBV5-4
size: .
D: .
CDR3: CASSFPPSGGYTF
DNA: TGTGCCAGCAGCTTCCCTCCATCCGGTGGCTACACCTTC

J: TRBJ2-7
V: TRBV19
size: .
D: TRBD1
CDR3: CASSIQGTGTYEQYF
DNA: TGTGCCAGTAGTATTCAAGGGACAGGAACCTACGAGCAGTACTTC

J: TRBJ1-1
V: TRBV7-8
size: .
D: TRBD1
CDR3: CASTKGQSNTEAFF
DNA: TGTGCCAGCACTAAGGGACAGAGCAACACTGAAGCTTTCTTT

J: TRBJ1-6
V: TRBV28
size: .
D: .
CDR3: CASSPSEGTIHNSPLHF
DNA: TGTGCCAGCAGTCCCTCGGAGGGGACGATACATAATTCACCCCTCCACTTT

J: TRBJ2-1
V: TRBV30
size: .
D: .
CDR3: CAWSVTAVEQFF
DNA: TGTGCCTGGAGTGTTACAGCGGTCGAGCAGTTCTTC

J: TRBJ2-2
V: TRBV18
size: .
D: .
CDR3: CASSPVAGANTGELFF
DNA: TGTGCCAGCTCACCGGTCGCCGGGGCGAACACCGGGGAGCTGTTTTTT

J: TRBJ1-1
V: TRBV28
size: .
D: TRBD1
CDR3: CASSVQGALDTEAFF
DNA: TGTGCCAGCAGTGTACAGGGGGCTTTGGACACTGAAGCTTTCTTT

J: TRBJ2-7
V: TRBV7-2
size: .
D: .
CDR3: CASSLGGGLYEQYF
DNA: TGTGCCAGCAGCTTAGGGGGGGGGCTCTACGAGCAGTACTTC

J: TRBJ1-5
V: TRBV27
size: .
D: .
CDR3: CASSLGGTWGPQHF
DNA: TGTGCCAGCAGTTTAGGGGGGACGTGGGGTCCCCAGCATTTT

J: TRBJ2-2
V: TRBV6-6
size: .
D: TRBD1
CDR3: CASSYQGTGGWELFF
DNA: TGTGCCAGCAGTTACCAGGGGACAGGGGGTTGGGAGCTGTTTTTT

J: TRBJ2-7
V: TRBV5-1
size: .
D: .
CDR3: CASSARGRTSYEQYF
DNA: TGCGCCAGCAGCGCGCGGGGGCGAACGTCCTACGAGCAGTACTTC

J: TRBJ1-1
V: TRBV4-1
size: .
D: .
CDR3: CASSQADRRIPKAFF
DNA: TGCGCCAGCAGCCAAGCCGATCGGAGAATACCTAAAGCTTTCTTT

J: TRBJ2-5
V: TRBV7-2
size: .
D: TRBD2
CDR3: CAGGTSGSVGMETQYF
DNA: TGTGCCGGGGGGACTAGCGGGAGTGTGGGCATGGAGACCCAGTACTTC

J: TRBJ2-6
V: TRBV28
size: .
D: .
CDR3: CASRHTQGVGGANVLTF
DNA: TGTGCCAGCAGGCATACGCAGGGTGTAGGTGGGGCCAACGTCCTGACTTTC

J: TRBJ2-2
V: TRBV19
size: .
D: .
CDR3: CASSPRGRANTGELFF
DNA: TGTGCCAGTAGTCCCAGGGGTAGAGCGAACACCGGGGAGCTGTTTTTT

J: TRBJ1-5
V: TRBV4-1
size: few
D: .
CDR3: CASSQRGSHNQPQHF
DNA: TGCGCCAGCAGCCAACGGGGATCCCACAATCAGCCCCAGCATTTT

J: TRBJ2-7
V: TRBV6-5
size: .
D: .
CDR3: CASSSGESLTYEQYF
DNA: TGTGCCAGCAGTTCGGGGGAAAGCCTTACCTACGAGCAGTACTTC

J: TRBJ2-1
V: TRBV27
size: .
D: .
CDR3: CASSLITLSGGLLNEQFF
DNA: TGTGCCAGCAGTCTTATTACTCTCAGTGGAGGTTTGTTGAATGAGCAGTTCTTC

J: TRBJ1-1
V: TRBV10-3
size: .
D: TRBD1
CDR3: CAISELDRGENTEAFF
DNA: TGTGCCATCAGTGAGTTAGACAGGGGGGAGAACACTGAAGCTTTCTTT

J: TRBJ1-2
V: TRBV28
size: few
D: TRBD1
CDR3: CASTAPGQGGRGYGYTF
DNA: TGTGCCAGCACCGCCCCGGGACAGGGGGGACGAGGGTATGGCTACACCTTC

J: TRBJ1-1
V: TRBV6-5
size: once
D: .
CDR3: CASSVPETGIAFF
DNA: TGTGCCAGCAGTGTCCCCGAAACAGGAATTGCTTTCTTT

J: TRBJ2-5
V: TRBV10-3
size: once
D: TRBD2
CDR3: CAIGRPLGAGAEETQYF
DNA: TGTGCCATCGGACGGCCCCTAGGAGCGGGAGCGGAAGAGACCCAGTACTTC

J: TRBJ2-5
V: TRBV30
size: .
D: TRBD2
CDR3: CAWSVGGRETQYF
DNA: TGTGCCTGGAGTGTTGGCGGGAGAGAGACCCAGTACTTC

J: TRBJ2-7
V: TRBV28
size: .
D: .
CDR3: CASLDPQNYEQYF
DNA: TGTGCCAGCCTGGATCCACAGAACTACGAGCAGTACTTC

J: TRBJ2-3
V: TRBV6-5
size: .
D: .
CDR3: CASRQGFTSTDTQYF
DNA: TGTGCCAGCAGACAGGGATTTACTAGCACAGATACGCAGTATTTT

J: TRBJ1-6
V: TRBV2
size: .
D: .
CDR3: CASKSSLGRSPLHF
DNA: TGTGCCAGCAAGAGCAGCCTGGGGCGCTCACCCCTCCACTTT

J: TRBJ2-1
V: TRBV2
size: .
D: TRBD2
CDR3: CASRQRGAQDEQFF
DNA: TGTGCCAGCAGACAGCGGGGGGCCCAGGATGAGCAGTTCTTC

J: TRBJ2-1
V: TRBV4-1
size: once
D: .
CDR3: CASSQVGPGSRLAAVNEQFF
DNA: TGCGCCAGCAGCCAAGTAGGCCCGGGCAGTCGCCTAGCTGCTGTGAATGAGCAGTTCTTC

J: TRBJ1-4
V: TRBV6-4
size: .
D: .
CDR3: CASSDWQGPNAAYFF
DNA: TGTGCCAGCAGTGACTGGCAGGGCCCCAATGCGGCATATTTTTTT

J: TRBJ2-5
V: TRBV7-7
size: .
D: TRBD2
CDR3: CASSQVAGLQETQYF
DNA: TGTGCTAGCTCCCAAGTAGCGGGACTACAAGAGACCCAGTACTTC

J: TRBJ2-1
V: TRBV7-9
size: .
D: .
CDR3: CASSLARGSSYNEQFF
DNA: TGTGCCAGCAGCTTAGCTCGGGGTAGCTCCTACAATGAGCAGTTCTTC

J: TRBJ2-5
V: TRBV29-1
size: .
D: TRBD2
CDR3: CSVDGGGAQETQYF
DNA: TGCAGCGTTGATGGGGGAGGGGCCCAAGAGACCCAGTACTTC

J: TRBJ1-5
V: TRBV27
size: .
D: TRBD1
CDR3: CASSRMTGGLDQPQHF
DNA: TGTGCCAGCAGTAGAATGACAGGGGGCTTGGATCAGCCCCAGCATTTT

J: TRBJ1-4
V: TRBV30
size: .
D: TRBD1
CDR3: CAWTHTGTGNEKLFF
DNA: TGTGCCTGGACTCACACCGGGACAGGGAATGAAAAACTGTTTTTT

J: TRBJ1-6
V: TRBV19
size: .
D: TRBD1
CDR3: CASSMLQGPSSDSPLHF
DNA: TGTGCCAGTAGTATGCTACAGGGGCCTTCCTCTGATTCACCCCTCCACTTT

J: TRBJ2-7
V: TRBV29-1
size: .
D: .
CDR3: CSVGGPSSYEQYF
DNA: TGCAGCGTGGGAGGCCCGAGCTCCTACGAGCAGTACTTC

J: TRBJ2-1
V: TRBV7-4
size: .
D: .
CDR3: CASSLGGVHNEQFF
DNA: TGTGCCAGCAGCTTAGGGGGGGTACACAATGAGCAGTTCTTC

J: TRBJ2-1
V: TRBV10-3
size: .
D: TRBD2
CDR3: CAISVASGRRNEQFF
DNA: TGTGCCATCAGTGTAGCTAGCGGGAGAAGGAATGAGCAGTTCTTC

J: TRBJ2-7
V: TRBV19
size: .
D: .
CDR3: CASSRPHEQYF
DNA: TGTGCCAGCAGTAGGCCCCACGAGCAGTACTTC